What follows is one T cell receptor beta chain and its context. The data stem from a study of OX40 agonist ivuxolimab in advanced cancers. This CDR3 has 15 residues. V lost 8 bases, J lost 0 bases, and 7 bases stayed unmatched. Germline CDR1 and CDR2: MNHEY and SVGAGI. Some clones are missing from TCRdb's copy, which holds only in-frame ones; the method was immunoSEQ multiplex PCR. The sample shows approximately 61,000 clones, roughly nine tenths of them seen only once. The specimen was CD4+ or CD8+ T cells sorted from blood, collected in a trial of the OX40 agonist ivuxolimab. The chain joins TRBV6-5 to TRBJ1-5; TRBD1 matches 7 bases. The TCR comes from an adult with an advanced solid tumor such as melanoma, head and neck, liver or kidney cancer. The CDR3 DNA sequence: TGTGCCAGCGGGAAAGGGGGCCCTAGCAATCAGCCCCAGCATTTT. Amino acids: CASGKGGPSNQPQHF.